The T cell receptor (beta chain) described here comes from a study of vaccination effects on CD4 cells after COVID-19. CDR1 is SGHRS, CDR2 YFSETQ, per germline. This CDR3 spans 14 amino acids. V dropped 5 bases and J dropped 2 bases, with 14 bases sitting between them. Only in-frame clones appear in the TCRdb table, and some are missing; sequencing was by immunoSEQ multiplex PCR. In the table there are about 33,000 clones, around three quarters of which are singletons. Under the ViraFEST assay, PBMC were stimulated with viral peptide pools so that antigen-specific CD4+ T cells expanded. Sequencing was performed afterwards. On roughly day 10 of culture, CD4+ T cells were separated out. Either the mRNA-1273 or the BNT162b2 vaccine was given to participants as two doses. Recipients of the vaccine had no prior SARS-CoV-2 infection and negative nucleocapsid antibodies. A note on this clone: Its antigen is unidentified.

The TCR sequence derives from a human donor who received a COVID-19 vaccine. This chain connects TRBV5-1 to TRBJ2-7, with a possible D match to TRBD1 (6 bases). The sample here was CD4+ T cells from PBMCs cultured with HCoV-229E spike peptides, taken after COVID-19 vaccination. The CDR3 here is CASRSNRAPYEQYF. CDR3 in DNA: TGCGCCAGCAGAAGCAACAGGGCCCCCTACGAGCAGTACTTC.